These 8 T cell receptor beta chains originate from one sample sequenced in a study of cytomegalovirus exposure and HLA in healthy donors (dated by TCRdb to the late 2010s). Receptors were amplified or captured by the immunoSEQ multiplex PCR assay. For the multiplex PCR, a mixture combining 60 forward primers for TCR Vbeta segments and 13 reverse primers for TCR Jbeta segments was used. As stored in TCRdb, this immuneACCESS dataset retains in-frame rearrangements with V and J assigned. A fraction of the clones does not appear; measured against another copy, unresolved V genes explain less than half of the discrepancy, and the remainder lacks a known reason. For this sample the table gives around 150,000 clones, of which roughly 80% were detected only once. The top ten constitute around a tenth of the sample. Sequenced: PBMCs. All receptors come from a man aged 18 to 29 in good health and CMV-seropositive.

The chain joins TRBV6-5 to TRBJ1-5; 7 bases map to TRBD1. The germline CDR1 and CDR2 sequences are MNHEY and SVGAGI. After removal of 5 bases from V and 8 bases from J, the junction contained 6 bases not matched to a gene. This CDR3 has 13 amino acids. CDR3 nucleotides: TGTGCCAGCAGTCCCAGGGGGGAGAAGCCCCAGCATTTT. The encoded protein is CASSPRGEKPQHF.

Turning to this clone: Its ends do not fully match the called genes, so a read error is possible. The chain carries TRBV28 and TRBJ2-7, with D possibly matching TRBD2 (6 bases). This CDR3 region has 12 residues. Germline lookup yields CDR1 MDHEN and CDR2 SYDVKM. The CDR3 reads CASSPTTLIGGF. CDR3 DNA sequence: TGTGCCAGCAGCCCAACCACCTTGATTGGGGGGTTC.

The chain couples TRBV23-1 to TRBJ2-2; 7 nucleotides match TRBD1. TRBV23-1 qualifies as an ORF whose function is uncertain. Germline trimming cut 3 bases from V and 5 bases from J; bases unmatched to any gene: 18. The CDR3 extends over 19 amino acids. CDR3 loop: CASSHTSDHRGSRTGELFF. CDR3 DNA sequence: TGCGCCAGCAGTCACACCTCGGATCACAGGGGTTCGCGAACCGGGGAGCTGTTTTTT.

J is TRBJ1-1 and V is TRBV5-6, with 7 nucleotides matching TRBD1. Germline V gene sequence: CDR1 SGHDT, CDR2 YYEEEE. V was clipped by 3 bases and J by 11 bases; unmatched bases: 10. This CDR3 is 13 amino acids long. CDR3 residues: CASSSGTAYSAFF. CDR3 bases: TGTGCCAGCAGCTCGGGGACAGCCTACTCTGCTTTCTTT.

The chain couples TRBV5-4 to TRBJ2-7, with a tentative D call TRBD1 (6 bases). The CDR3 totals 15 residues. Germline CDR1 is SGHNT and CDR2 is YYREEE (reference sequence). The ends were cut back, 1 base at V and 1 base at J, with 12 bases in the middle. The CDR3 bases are TGTGCCAGCAGCTTGACAGGACAGCCATCCTACGAGCAGTACTTC. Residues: CASSLTGQPSYEQYF.

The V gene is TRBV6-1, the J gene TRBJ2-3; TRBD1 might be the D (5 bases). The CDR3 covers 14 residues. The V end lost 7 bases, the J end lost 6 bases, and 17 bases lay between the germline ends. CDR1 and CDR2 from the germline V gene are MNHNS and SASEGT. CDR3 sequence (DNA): TGTGCCAGCAACGACGTCAGGGTAGGCGATACGCAGTATTTT. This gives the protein CASNDVRVGDTQYF.

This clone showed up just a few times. CDR3 bases: TGTGCCAGCAGCTTAGGGGACAGGGTCTCAAGTGAGCAGTTCTTC. Amino acids: CASSLGDRVSSEQFF. This chain joins TRBV7-8 and TRBJ2-1; 9 bases line up with TRBD1. This CDR3 has 15 residues. Per germline, CDR1 SGHVS and CDR2 FQNEAQ. The V and J ends lost 1 base and 9 bases, in that order; junction bases with no gene match: 7.

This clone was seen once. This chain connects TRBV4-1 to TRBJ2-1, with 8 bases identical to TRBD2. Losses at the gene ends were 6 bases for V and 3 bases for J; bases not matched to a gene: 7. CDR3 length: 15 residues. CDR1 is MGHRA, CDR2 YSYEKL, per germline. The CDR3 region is CASSYVAGIYNEQFF. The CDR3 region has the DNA TGCGCCAGCAGTTACGTAGCGGGAATCTACAATGAGCAGTTCTTC.